This T cell receptor (beta chain) was identified in a study of blood T cell repertoires in COVID-19. For the study at large: COVID-19 samples from acute and convalescent phases originated in the United States, Italy and Spain. T cells, B-cell-depleted T cells, or PBMCs provided the cDNA or gDNA that served as material.

Per the original data handling: Estimates of nucleated cell counts were drawn from the amplification of reference gene primers. Generated by immunoSEQ multiplex PCR, the TCRdb table keeps only in-frame clones and is missing some. V, J and clone size are those of that table, while D and trimming were read from the DNA. The table has around 78,000 clones, about nine tenths seen once. CDR3 length: 16 residues. CDR1 MNHEY and CDR2 SVGAGI come from the germline V gene. Trimming took 4 bases from V and 5 from J, leaving 18 bases between them. The specimen sequenced was peripheral blood. This TCR was recovered from a middle-aged man with active or convalescent COVID-19. The gene calls are TRBV6-5 and TRBJ2-1; TRBD2 is a possible D gene (5 bases). This CDR3 reads CASSFPVEGRNNEQFF. In DNA, the CDR3 is TGTGCCAGCAGTTTCCCGGTAGAGGGCCGCAACAATGAGCAGTTCTTC.